This entry is about one T cell receptor (beta chain). Its antigen is not known. Profiled with immunoSEQ multiplex PCR; TCRdb holds only in-frame clones, not every one. This repertoire shows around 300,000 clones, 80% to 90% found once; its top ten account for 1%. From the approximately 110-subject validation cohort, which was separate from the approximately 700-subject first cohort, the donors were drawn. The data stem from a study of cytomegalovirus exposure and HLA in healthy donors. Findings and limits, study-wide: Within the 100 to 150 validation repertoires, first-cohort TCR clusters tended to co-occur, according to a later analysis.

The V end lost 6 bases, the J end lost 7 bases, and 12 bases lay between the germline ends. Germline V gives CDR1 MGHRA, CDR2 YSYEKL. CDR3 size: 12 residues. Material: PBMCs. This TCR came from a woman between 18 and 29 years old in good health and CMV-seronegative. This rearrangement joins TRBV4-1 to TRBJ1-2, with a tentative D call TRBD1 (5 bases). The CDR3 sequence is CASRRVGVGYTF. The CDR3, as DNA: TGCGCCAGCAGACGGGTAGGGGTTGGCTACACCTTC.